This T cell receptor beta chain was identified in a study of shared clonotypes between healthy human individuals (dated by TCRdb to about 2020). Broadly, across the study: The cohort comprised two women and a few men aged 18 to 49 years. To estimate repertoire size and how much clonotypes are shared between individuals, the study performed deep sequencing of blood TCR repertoires from about five healthy adults. For each donor, CD4 naive and CD4 memory were each given three plates, CD8 naive was given two plates, and CD8 memory was given one plate. To increase sequencing depth and limit assay-specific biases, different laboratories used diverse techniques to prepare libraries and sequence TCR repertoires. Leukapheresis yielded between about 0.8 and 8.9 billion PBMCs per donor. What the authors observed across the whole study: Compared with non-shared clonotypes, the clonotypes found in all four sorted-subset donors had higher generation probabilities. Because the study included a small number of donors, the genetic and exposure-history diversity represented was limited. Incomplete sequencing was indicated by rarefaction of sorted-subset datasets, despite the large sequencing depth. About 4.5% of naive CD4, around 3.5% of naive CD8, about 2.5% of memory CD4, and 0.35% to 0.4% of memory CD8 clonotypes were shared across a few donors. Pairwise subsampling indicated that sequencing depth was expected to affect the degree of clonotype sharing among donors. Sampling was limited to blood, and TCR repertoires in tissue likely differ from TCR repertoires in blood. Estimated clonotype richness was generally larger for naive than for memory subsets.

The cysteine opens and the phenylalanine closes a CDR3 of 15 amino acids. The CDR3 DNA has 45 bases and is translated from base 1. CDR1 is given as MNHEY and CDR2 as SVGAGI, both from the germline V gene. The V and J ends are trimmed by 6 bases and 1 base, leaving 16 bases between them. The donors were healthy, HIV-negative adults with no recently reported acute infections or vaccinations. Only Caucasian adults living in Nashville, Tennessee, USA were represented among the donors. CD4+ T cells were enriched by magnetic negative selection, after which naive cells were positively selected on CD45RA and the negative fraction was taken as the memory subset. After blood collection by leukapheresis, PBMCs were isolated using Ficoll-Histopaque density gradient centrifugation and then cryopreserved in the vapor phase of liquid nitrogen. Analytical flow cytometry was used to check the purity and quantity of every magnetically sorted T cell population. Genomic DNA was isolated from every sorted fraction and measured by UV absorbance on a Nanodrop 2000c.

As concerns this clone: Its cognate antigen has yet to be identified. Base quality data are lacking; no much larger clone is found one base away.

Using the deep immunoSEQ assay, TCR CDR3 regions were amplified from genomic DNA by multiplex PCR. For each cell subset, the extracted genomic DNA was distributed evenly across all wells of several immunoSEQ 96-well plates, and each plate served as one replicate. Each replicate PCR for sorted subsets received about 200 ng genomic DNA, equal to about 29,000 T cell genomes. Purified libraries were measured with a Qubit 3.0 fluorometer, size-checked on a Bioanalyzer 2100, and measured again with the KAPA Library Quantification kit. Every immunoSEQ 96-well plate was sequenced on a separate single-read 150-cycle Illumina NextSeq 550 flow cell. The paper's data handling went like this. The immunoSEQ output contained only junctional sequences without quality scores, so filtering could not match that applied to full-length reads. To assign V/J genes and CDR3, sequences were annotated using PyIR, a Python wrapper for IgBLAST v1.9, with IMGT germline references. Reads were removed for weak V/J assignments (E-value above 1e-6), missing CDR3, stop codons, out-of-frame junctions, or ambiguous translated residues. A V3J clonotype was defined by an identical inferred V gene, J gene, and CDR3 amino acid sequence. Percentage overlap between repertoires was computed as shared unique clonotypes divided by the size of the smaller repertoire. Three approaches were used to assess repertoire richness: RTK rarefaction, the Chao1 estimator, and Recon v2.1 estimates of unobserved clonotypes. For all TCRbeta clonotypes obtained by the gDNA method from several donors, generation probabilities were computed with OLGA. TCRdb stores this immuneACCESS table with in-frame sequences only. Part of the clones is absent; in the studies checked, under half of the shortfall reflects unresolved V genes, and no reason is known for the rest. V and J calls and clone size are those listed in that table; D and trimming were worked out from the DNA. The sample table shows hundreds of thousands of clones, and around 67% are seen once. The top ten clonotypes cover about 1.8% of the sample.

Sequencing used memory CD4+ T cells sorted from blood. The sample's cell subset or site label, in plain terms: CD45RA-negative fraction. The clonotype was recovered from a woman aged 25 to 39 in good health. Here the chain combines TRBV6-5 and TRBJ2-7; the D gene is perhaps TRBD1, from 6 matching bases. The DNA reads TGTGCCAGCAGGTCTACCGGGACATCTTCCTACGAGCAGTACTTC. The resulting protein is CASRSTGTSSYEQYF.